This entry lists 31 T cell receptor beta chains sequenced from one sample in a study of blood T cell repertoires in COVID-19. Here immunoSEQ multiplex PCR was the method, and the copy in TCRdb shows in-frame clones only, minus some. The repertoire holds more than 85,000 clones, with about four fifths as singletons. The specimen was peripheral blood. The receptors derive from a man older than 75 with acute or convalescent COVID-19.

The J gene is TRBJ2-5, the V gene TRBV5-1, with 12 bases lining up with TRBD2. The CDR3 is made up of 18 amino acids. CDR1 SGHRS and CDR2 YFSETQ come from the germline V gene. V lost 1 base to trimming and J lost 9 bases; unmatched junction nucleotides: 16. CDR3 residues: CASSLMATTSGSGRSQYF. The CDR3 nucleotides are TGCGCCAGCAGCTTGATGGCCACGACTAGCGGGAGCGGAAGGTCCCAGTACTTC.

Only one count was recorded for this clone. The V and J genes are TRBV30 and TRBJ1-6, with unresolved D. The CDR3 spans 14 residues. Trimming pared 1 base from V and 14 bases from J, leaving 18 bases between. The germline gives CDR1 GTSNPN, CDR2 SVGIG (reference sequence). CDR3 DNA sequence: TGTGCCTGGAGTGGCGGGGAAAACTCACGCACCCTCCACTTT. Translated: CAWSGGENSRTLHF.

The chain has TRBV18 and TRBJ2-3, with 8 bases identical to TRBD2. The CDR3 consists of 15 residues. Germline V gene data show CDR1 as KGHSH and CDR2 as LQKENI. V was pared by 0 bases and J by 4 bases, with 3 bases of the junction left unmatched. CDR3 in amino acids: CASSPPSGTPDTQYF. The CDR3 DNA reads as TGTGCCAGCTCACCACCTAGCGGGACACCAGATACGCAGTATTTT.

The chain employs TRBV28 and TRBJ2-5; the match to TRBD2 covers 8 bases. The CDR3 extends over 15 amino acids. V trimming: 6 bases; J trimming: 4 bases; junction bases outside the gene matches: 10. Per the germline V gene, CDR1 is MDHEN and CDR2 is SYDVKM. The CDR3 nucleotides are TGTGCCAGCAGAGAGGGACTAGTCATGGCAGAGACCCAGTACTTC. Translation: CASREGLVMAETQYF. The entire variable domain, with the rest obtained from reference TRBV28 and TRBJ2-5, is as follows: DVKVTQSSRYLVKRTGEKVFLECVQDMDHENMFWYRQDPGLGLRLIYFSYDVKMKEKGDIPEGYSVSREKKERFSLILESASTNQTSMYLCASREGLVMAETQYFGPGTRLLVL.

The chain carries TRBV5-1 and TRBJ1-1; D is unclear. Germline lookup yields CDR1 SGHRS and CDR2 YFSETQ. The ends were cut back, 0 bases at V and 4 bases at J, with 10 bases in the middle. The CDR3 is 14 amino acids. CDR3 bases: TGCGCCAGCAGCTTGGGGGGTCGGGGCACTGAAGCTTTCTTT. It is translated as CASSLGGRGTEAFF.

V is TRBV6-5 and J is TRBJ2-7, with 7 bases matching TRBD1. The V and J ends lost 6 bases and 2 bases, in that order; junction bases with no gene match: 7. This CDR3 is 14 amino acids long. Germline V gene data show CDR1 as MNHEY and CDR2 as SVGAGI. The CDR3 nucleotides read TGTGCCAGCAGATTCGACAGGGTCACCTACGAGCAGTACTTC. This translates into CASRFDRVTYEQYF.

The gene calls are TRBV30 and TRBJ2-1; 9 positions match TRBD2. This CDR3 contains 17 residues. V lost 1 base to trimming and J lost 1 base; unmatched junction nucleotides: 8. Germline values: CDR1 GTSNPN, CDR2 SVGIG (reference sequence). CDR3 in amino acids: CAWSGGSGRGSYNEQFF. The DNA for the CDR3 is TGTGCCTGGAGTGGTGGTAGCGGGAGAGGGTCCTACAATGAGCAGTTCTTC. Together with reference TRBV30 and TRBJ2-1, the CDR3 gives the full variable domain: SQTIHQWPATLVQPVGSPLSLECTVEGTSNPNLYWYRQAAGRGLQLLFYSVGIGQISSEVPQNLSASRPQDRQFILSSKKLLLSDSGFYLCAWSGGSGRGSYNEQFFGPGTRLTVL.

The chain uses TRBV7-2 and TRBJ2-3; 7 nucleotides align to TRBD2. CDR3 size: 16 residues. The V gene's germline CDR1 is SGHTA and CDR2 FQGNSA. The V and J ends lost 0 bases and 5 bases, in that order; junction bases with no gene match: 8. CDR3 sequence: CASSLASGAGLDTQYF. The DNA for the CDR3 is TGTGCCAGCAGCTTAGCGTCGGGAGCGGGACTAGATACGCAGTATTTT.

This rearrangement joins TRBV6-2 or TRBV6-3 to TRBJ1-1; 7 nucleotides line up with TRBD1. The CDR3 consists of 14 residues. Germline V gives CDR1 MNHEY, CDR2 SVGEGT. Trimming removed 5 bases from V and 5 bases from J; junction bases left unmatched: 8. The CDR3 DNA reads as TGTGCCAGCAGTAGGGACAGTCGGTGGACTGAAGCTTTCTTT. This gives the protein CASSRDSRWTEAFF.

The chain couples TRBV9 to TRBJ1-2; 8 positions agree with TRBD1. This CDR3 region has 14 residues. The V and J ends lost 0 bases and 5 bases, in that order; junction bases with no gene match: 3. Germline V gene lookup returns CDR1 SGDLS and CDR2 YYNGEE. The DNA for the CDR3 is TGTGCCAGCAGCGTAGAGGACAGGGAATATGGCTACACCTTC. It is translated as CASSVEDREYGYTF.

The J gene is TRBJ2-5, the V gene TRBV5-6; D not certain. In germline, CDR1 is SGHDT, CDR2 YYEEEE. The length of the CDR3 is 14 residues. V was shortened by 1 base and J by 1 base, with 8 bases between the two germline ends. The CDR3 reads CASSLSQAQETQYF. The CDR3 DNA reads TGTGCCAGCAGCTTGTCCCAGGCCCAAGAGACCCAGTACTTC.

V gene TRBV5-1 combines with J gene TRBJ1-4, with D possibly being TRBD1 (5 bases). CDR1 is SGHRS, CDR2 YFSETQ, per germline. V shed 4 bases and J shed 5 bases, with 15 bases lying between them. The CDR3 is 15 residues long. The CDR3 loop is CASSIQGRRNEKLFF. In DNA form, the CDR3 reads TGCGCCAGCAGCATTCAGGGCCGAAGAAATGAAAAACTGTTTTTT.

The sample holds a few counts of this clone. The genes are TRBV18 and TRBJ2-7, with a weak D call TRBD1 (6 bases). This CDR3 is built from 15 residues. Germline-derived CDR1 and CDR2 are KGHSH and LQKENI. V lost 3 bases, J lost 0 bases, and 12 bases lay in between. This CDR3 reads CASSPREGGSYEQYF. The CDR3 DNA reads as TGTGCCAGCTCACCCCGGGAAGGGGGCTCCTACGAGCAGTACTTC.

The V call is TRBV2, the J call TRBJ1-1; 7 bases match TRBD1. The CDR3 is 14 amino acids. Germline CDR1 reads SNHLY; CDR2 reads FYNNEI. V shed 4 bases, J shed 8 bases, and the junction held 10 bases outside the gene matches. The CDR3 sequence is CASSGTGKGLEAFF. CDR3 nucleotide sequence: TGTGCCAGCAGTGGGACAGGAAAGGGATTAGAAGCTTTCTTT.

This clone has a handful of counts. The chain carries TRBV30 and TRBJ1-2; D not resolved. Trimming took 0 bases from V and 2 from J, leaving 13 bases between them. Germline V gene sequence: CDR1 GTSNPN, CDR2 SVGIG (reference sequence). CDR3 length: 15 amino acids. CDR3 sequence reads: CAWSVQSDINYGYTF. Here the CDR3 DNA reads TGTGCCTGGAGTGTCCAGTCTGATATCAACTATGGCTACACCTTC.

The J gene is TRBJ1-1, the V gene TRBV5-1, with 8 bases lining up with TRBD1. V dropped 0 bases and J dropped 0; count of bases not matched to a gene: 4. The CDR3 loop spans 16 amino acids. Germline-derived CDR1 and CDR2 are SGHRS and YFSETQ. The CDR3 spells CASSLVGQGLNTEAFF. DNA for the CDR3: TGCGCCAGCAGCTTGGTTGGACAGGGACTGAACACTGAAGCTTTCTTT. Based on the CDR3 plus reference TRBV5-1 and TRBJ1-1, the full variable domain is KAGVTQTPRYLIKTRGQQVTLSCSPISGHRSVSWYQQTPGQGLQFLFEYFSETQRNKGNFPGRFSGRQFSNSRSEMNVSTLELGDSALYLCASSLVGQGLNTEAFFGQGTRLTVV.

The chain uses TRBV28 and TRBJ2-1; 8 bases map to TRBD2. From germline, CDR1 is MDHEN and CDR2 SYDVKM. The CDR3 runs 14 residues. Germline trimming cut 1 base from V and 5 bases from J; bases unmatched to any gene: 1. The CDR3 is CASSLLAGNNEQFF. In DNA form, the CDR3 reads TGTGCCAGCAGTTTATTAGCGGGGAACAATGAGCAGTTCTTC. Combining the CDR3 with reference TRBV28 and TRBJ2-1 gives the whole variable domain DVKVTQSSRYLVKRTGEKVFLECVQDMDHENMFWYRQDPGLGLRLIYFSYDVKMKEKGDIPEGYSVSREKKERFSLILESASTNQTSMYLCASSLLAGNNEQFFGPGTRLTVL.

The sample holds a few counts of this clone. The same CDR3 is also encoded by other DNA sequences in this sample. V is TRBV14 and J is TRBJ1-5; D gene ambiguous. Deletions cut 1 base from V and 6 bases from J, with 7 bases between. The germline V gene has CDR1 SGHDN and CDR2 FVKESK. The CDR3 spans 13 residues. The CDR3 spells CASSQGAGQPQHF. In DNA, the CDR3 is TGTGCCAGCAGCCAAGGGGCGGGTCAGCCCCAGCATTTT.

This CDR3 reads CASKVDGRRSPLHF. In nucleotides, the CDR3 is TGTGCCAGCAAAGTCGACGGGAGGCGATCACCCCTCCACTTT. The rearrangement joins TRBV2 to TRBJ1-6; D gene uncertain. The V gene's germline CDR1 is SNHLY and CDR2 FYNNEI. The V gene lost 7 bases and the J gene lost 10 bases, with 17 bases spanning the gap. The CDR3 extends over 14 amino acids.

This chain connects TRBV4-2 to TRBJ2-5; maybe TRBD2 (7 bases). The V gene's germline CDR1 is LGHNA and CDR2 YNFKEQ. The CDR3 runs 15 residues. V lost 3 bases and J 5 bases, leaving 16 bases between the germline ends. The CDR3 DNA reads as TGTGCCAGCAGCCAGATCACGGGGGGCCGGGAGACCCAGTACTTC. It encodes CASSQITGGRETQYF.

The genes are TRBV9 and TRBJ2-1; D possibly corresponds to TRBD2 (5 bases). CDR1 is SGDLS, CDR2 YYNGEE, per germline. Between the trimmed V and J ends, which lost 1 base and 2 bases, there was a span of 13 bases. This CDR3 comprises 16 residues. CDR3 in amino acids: CASSVRGPGTYNEQFF. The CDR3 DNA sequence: TGTGCCAGCAGCGTACGAGGGCCAGGAACCTACAATGAGCAGTTCTTC.

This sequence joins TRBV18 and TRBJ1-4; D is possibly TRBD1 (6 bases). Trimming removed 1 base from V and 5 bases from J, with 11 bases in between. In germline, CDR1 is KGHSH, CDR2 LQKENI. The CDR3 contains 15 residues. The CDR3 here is CASSPRNQGNEKLFF. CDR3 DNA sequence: TGTGCCAGCTCACCACGTAATCAGGGGAATGAAAAACTGTTTTTT.

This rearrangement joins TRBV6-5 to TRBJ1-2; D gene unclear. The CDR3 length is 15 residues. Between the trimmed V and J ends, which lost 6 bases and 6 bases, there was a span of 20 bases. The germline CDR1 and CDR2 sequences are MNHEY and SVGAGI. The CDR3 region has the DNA TGTGCCAGCAGCCGGGCCGCCCAAATGAGGGATGGCTACACCTTC. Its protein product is CASSRAAQMRDGYTF.

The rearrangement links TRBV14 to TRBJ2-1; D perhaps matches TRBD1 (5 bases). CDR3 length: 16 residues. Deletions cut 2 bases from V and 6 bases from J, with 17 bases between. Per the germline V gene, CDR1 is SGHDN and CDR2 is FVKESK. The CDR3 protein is CASSQNRPNPINEQFF. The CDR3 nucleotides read TGTGCCAGCAGCCAAAACAGGCCGAATCCTATCAATGAGCAGTTCTTC. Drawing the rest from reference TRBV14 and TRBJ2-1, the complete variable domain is EAGVTQFPSHSVIEKGQTVTLRCDPISGHDNLYWYRRVMGKEIKFLLHFVKESKQDESGMPNNRFLAERTGGTYSTLKVQPAELEDSGVYFCASSQNRPNPINEQFFGPGTRLTVL.

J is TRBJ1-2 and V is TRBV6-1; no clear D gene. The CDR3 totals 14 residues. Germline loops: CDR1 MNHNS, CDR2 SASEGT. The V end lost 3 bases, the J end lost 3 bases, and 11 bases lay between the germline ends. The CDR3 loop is CASSEPGGYYGYTF. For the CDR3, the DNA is TGTGCCAGCAGTGAGCCGGGAGGCTACTATGGCTACACCTTC.

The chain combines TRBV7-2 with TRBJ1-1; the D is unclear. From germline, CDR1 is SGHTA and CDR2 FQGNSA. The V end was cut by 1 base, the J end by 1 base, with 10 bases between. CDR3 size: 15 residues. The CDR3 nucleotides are TGTGCCAGCAGCTTAGGAACAATCTCGAACACTGAAGCTTTCTTT. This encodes CASSLGTISNTEAFF.

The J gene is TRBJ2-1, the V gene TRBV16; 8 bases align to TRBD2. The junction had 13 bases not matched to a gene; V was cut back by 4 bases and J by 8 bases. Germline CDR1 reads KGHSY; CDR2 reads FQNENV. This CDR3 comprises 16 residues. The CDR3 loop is CASSLRDLAGYHEQFF. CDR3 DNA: TGTGCCAGCAGCCTCCGTGATTTAGCGGGATACCATGAGCAGTTCTTC. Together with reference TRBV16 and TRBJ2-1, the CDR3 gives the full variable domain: GEEVAQTPKHLVRGEGQKAKLYCAPIKGHSYVFWYQQVLKNEFKFLISFQNENVFDETGMPKERFSAKCLPNSPCSLEIQATKLEDSAVYFCASSLRDLAGYHEQFFGPGTRLTVL.

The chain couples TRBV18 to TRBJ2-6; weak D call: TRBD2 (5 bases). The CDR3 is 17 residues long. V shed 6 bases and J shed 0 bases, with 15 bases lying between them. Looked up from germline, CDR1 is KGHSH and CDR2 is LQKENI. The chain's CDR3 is CASSSTPGGSGANVLTF. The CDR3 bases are TGTGCCAGCTCCTCAACTCCAGGAGGCTCTGGGGCCAACGTCCTGACTTTC.

CDR3 DNA: TGTGCCAGCAGTTACGGGCAGGGGGATGAGCAGTTCTTC. Encoded protein: CASSYGQGDEQFF. This chain connects TRBV6-6 to TRBJ2-1; TRBD1 matches at 7 bases. Germline values: CDR1 MNHNY, CDR2 SVGAGI (reference sequence). The J segment lost 8 bases and the V segment lost 2 bases, leaving 3 bases of the junction unmatched. The CDR3 runs to 13 residues.

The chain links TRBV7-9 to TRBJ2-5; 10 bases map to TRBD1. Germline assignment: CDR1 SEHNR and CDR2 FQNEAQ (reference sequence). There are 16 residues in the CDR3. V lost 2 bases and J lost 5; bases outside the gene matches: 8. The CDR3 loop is CASSLSGTGERETQYF. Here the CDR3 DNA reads TGTGCCAGCAGCTTATCCGGGACAGGGGAAAGGGAGACCCAGTACTTC.

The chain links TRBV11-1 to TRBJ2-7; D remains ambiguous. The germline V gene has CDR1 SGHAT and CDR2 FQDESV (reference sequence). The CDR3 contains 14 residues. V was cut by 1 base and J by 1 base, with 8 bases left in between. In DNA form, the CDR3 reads TGTGCCAGCAGCTTAGACAGCCATTCCTACGAGCAGTACTTC. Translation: CASSLDSHSYEQYF.